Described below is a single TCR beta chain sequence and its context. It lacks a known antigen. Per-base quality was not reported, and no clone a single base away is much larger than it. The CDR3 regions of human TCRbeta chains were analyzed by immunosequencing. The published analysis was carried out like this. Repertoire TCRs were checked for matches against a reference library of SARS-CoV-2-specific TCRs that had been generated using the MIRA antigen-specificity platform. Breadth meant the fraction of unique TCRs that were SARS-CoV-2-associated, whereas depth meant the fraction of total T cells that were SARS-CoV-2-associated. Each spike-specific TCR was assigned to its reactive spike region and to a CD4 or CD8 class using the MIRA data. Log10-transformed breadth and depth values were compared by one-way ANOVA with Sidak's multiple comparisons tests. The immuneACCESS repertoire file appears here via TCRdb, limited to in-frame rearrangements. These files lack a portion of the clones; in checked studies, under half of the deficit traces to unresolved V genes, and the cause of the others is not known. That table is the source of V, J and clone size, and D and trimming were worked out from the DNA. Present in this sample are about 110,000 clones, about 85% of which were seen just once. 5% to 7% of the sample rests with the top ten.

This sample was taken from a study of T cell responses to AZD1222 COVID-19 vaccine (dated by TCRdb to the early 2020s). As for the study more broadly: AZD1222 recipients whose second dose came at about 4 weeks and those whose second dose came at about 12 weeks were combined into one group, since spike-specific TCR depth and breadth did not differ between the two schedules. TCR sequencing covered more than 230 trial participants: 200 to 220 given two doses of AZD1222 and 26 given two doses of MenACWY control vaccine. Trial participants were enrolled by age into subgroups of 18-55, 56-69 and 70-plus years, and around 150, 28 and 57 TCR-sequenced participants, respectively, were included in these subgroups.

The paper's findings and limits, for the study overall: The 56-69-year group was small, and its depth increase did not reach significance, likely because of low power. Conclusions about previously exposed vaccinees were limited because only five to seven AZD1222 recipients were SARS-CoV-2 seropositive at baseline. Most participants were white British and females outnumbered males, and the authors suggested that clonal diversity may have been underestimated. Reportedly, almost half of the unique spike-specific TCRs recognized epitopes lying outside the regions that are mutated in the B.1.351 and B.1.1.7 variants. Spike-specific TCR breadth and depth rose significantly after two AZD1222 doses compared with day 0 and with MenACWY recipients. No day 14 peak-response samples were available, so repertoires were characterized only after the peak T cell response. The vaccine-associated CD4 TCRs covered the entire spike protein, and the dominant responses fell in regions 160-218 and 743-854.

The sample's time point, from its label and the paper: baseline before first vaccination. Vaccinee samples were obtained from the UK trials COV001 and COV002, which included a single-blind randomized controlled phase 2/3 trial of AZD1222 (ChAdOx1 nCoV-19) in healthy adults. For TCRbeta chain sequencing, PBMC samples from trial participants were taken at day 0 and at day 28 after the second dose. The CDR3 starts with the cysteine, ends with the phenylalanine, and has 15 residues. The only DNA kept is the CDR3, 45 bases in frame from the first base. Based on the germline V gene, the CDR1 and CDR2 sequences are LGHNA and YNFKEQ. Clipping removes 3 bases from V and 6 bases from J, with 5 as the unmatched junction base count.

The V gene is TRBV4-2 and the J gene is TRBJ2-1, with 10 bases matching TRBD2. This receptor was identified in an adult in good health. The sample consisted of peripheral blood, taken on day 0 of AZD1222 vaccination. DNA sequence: TGTGCCAGCAGCCAGAGGACTAGCGGACTCAATGAGCAGTTCTTC. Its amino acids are CASSQRTSGLNEQFF.